This T cell receptor beta chain was sequenced for a study of immune cell composition in non-small cell lung cancer. The CDR3 has 17 amino acids. Trimming stripped 5 bases from V and 3 bases from J, with 21 bases between. Germline V gene sequence: CDR1 MGHDK, CDR2 SYGVNS. Only in-frame clones appear in the TCRdb table, and some are missing; sequencing was by immunoSEQ multiplex PCR. The profile covers 2,000 or so clones, with almost 75% appearing a single time and 20% to 25% taken by the ten largest. To note about this clone: Its target is not known.

Findings of the study overall: Tumour-associated clones >0.5% occurred in roughly a third of adenocarcinomas, roughly 75% of squamous. Overall clonality, unlike maximal tumour-associated clone frequency, did not predict TIL reactivity. Squamous lung tumours showed higher top 10 clone scores and clonality than adenocarcinomas. Tumour TCR-beta clonality was not significantly tied to smoking pack-years.

The chain couples TRBV25-1 to TRBJ2-3; D possibly corresponds to TRBD1 (6 bases). This sequence originates from a human donor with non-small cell lung cancer. The sequenced sample was lung tumor tissue. CDR3 residues: CASSPWMKGVGTDTQYF. CDR3 sequence (DNA): TGTGCCAGCAGTCCGTGGATGAAGGGGGTGGGTACAGATACGCAGTATTTT.